This TCR beta chain was obtained from a study of blood T cell repertoires in COVID-19. Across the whole study: COVID-19 samples collected from the United States, Italy and Spain covered acute and convalescent phases.

Germline V gene lookup returns CDR1 SGHTA and CDR2 FQGNSA. Trimming cost V 5 bases and J 4 bases; bases outside gene matches: 8. This CDR3 has 17 amino acids. Study processing details: Reference gene primer amplification yielded estimated nucleated cell counts. Clones were sequenced by immunoSEQ multiplex PCR, and TCRdb holds only the in-frame ones, with some missing. The V and J calls and the clone size are those of that table, but D and trimming were determined from the DNA. The sample records 400,000 to 450,000 clones, roughly nine tenths being singletons. In this sample, this clone turned up a few times. Categorization into cohorts depended on clinical history that participants reported.

This sequence joins TRBV7-2 and TRBJ2-3; 14 bases fit TRBD2. The TCR was taken from a man younger than 40 who had recovered from COVID-19. Sequenced: PBMCs or T cells enriched from blood (not recorded which). This CDR3 is CASSMGLAGVFADTQYF. The CDR3, as DNA: TGTGCCAGCAGCATGGGACTAGCGGGAGTGTTCGCAGATACGCAGTATTTT.